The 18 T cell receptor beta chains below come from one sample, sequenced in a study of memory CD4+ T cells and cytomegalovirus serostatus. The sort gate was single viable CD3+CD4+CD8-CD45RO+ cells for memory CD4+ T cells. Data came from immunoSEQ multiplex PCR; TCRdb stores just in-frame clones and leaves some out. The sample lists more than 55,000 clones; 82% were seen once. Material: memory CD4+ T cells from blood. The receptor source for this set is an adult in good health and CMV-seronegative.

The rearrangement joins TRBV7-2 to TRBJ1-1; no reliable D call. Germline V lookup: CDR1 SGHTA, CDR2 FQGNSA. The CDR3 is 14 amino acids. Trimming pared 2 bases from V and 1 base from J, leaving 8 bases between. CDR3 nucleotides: TGTGCCAGCAGCTTAACGGACGGGAACACTGAAGCTTTCTTT. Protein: CASSLTDGNTEAFF.

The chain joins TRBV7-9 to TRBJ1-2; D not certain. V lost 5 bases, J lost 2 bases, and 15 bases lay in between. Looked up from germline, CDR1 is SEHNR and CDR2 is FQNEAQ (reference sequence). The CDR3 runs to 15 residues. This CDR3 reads CASSPNSRYNYGYTF. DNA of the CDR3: TGTGCCAGCAGCCCTAACAGCCGGTACAACTATGGCTACACCTTC.

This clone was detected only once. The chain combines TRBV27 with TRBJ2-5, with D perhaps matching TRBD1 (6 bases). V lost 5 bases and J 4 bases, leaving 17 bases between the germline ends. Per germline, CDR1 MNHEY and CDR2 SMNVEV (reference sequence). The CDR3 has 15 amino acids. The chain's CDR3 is CASSPTRQVRETQYF. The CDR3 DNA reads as TGTGCCAGCAGTCCGACCCGACAGGTTCGAGAGACCCAGTACTTC.

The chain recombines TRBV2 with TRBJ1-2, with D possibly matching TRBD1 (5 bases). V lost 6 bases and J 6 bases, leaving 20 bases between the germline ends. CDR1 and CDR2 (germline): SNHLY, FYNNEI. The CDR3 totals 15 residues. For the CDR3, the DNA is TGTGCCAGCAGCTTCCAAAAGGGGACGCCGGATGGCTACACCTTC. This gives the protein CASSFQKGTPDGYTF.

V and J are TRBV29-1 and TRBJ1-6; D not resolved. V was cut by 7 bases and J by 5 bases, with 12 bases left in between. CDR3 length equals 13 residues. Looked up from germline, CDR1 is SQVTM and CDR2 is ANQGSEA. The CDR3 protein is CSALTANNSPLHF. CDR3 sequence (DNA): TGCAGCGCATTAACAGCGAATAATTCACCCCTCCACTTT. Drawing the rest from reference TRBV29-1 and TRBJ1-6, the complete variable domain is SAVISQKPSRDICQRGTSLTIQCQVDSQVTMMFWYRQQPGQSLTLIATANQGSEATYESGFVIDKFPISRPNLTFSTLTVSNMSPEDSSIYLCSALTANNSPLHFGNGTRLTVT.

The CDR3 sequence is CASSAHQSSYEQYF. As DNA, the CDR3 is TGTGCCAGCAGTGCCCACCAGAGCTCCTACGAGCAGTACTTC. The rearrangement uses TRBV2 and TRBJ2-7, with unresolved D. The CDR3 is 14 residues long. Germline loops: CDR1 SNHLY, CDR2 FYNNEI. Trimming stripped 4 bases from V and 0 bases from J, with 10 bases between.

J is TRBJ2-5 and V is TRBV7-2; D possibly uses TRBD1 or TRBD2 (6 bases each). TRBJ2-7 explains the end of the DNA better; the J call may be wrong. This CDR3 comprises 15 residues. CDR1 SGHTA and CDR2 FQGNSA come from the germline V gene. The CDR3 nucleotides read TGTGCCAGCAGCTCGTACGGGGGCCCTAACTACGAGCAGTACTTC. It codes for CASSSYGGPNYEQYF.

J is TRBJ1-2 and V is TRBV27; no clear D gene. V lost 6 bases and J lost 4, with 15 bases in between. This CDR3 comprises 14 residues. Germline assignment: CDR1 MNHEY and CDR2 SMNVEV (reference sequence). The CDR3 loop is CASSTGGRAYGYTF. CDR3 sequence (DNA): TGTGCCAGCAGCACTGGTGGCCGGGCCTATGGCTACACCTTC.

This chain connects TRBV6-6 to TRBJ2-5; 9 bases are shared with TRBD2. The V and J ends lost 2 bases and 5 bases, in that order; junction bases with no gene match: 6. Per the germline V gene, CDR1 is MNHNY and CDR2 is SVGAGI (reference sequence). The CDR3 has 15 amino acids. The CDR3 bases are TGTGCCAGCAGTTACGTTGGGGCGGGGGGGGAGACCCAGTACTTC. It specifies CASSYVGAGGETQYF.

For the CDR3, the DNA is TGTGCCAGCAGCTTACAGGGGGCGGGTGAAAAACTGTTTTTT. It is translated as CASSLQGAGEKLFF. The V and J genes are TRBV7-9 and TRBJ1-4; 8 bases are a match to TRBD1. CDR1 is SEHNR, CDR2 FQNEAQ, per germline (reference sequence). The CDR3 contains 14 residues. V dropped 2 bases and J dropped 7; count of bases not matched to a gene: 3.

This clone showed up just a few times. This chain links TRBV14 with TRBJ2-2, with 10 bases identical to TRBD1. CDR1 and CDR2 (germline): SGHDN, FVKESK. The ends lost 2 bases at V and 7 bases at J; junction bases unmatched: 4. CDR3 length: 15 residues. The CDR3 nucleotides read TGTGCCAGCAGCCAACCGGGACAGGGGATCGGGGAGCTGTTTTTT. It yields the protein CASSQPGQGIGELFF.

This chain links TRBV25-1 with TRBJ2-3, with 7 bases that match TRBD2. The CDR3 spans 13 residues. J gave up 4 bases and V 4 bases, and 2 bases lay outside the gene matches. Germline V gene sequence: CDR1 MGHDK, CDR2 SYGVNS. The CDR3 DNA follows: TGTGCCAGCAGTGCGACTAGCCCAGATACGCAGTATTTT. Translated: CASSATSPDTQYF.

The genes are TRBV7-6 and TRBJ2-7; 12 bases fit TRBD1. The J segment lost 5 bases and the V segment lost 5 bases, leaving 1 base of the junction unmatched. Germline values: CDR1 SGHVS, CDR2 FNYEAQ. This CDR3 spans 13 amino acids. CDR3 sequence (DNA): TGTGCCAGCAGCCGGGACAGGGGGCACGAGCAGTACTTC. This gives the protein CASSRDRGHEQYF.

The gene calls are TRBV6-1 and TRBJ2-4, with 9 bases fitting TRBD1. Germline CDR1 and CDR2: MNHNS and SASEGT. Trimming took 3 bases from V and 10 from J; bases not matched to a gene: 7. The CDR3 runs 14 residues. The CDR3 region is CASSDRDRARIQYF. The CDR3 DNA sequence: TGTGCCAGCAGTGACCGGGACAGGGCAAGAATTCAGTACTTC.

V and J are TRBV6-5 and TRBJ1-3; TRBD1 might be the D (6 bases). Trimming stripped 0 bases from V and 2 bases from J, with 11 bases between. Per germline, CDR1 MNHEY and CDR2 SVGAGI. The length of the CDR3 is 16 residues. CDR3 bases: TGTGCCAGCAGTTACTCGAGGAGGGGGACTGGAAACACCATATATTTT. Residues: CASSYSRRGTGNTIYF.

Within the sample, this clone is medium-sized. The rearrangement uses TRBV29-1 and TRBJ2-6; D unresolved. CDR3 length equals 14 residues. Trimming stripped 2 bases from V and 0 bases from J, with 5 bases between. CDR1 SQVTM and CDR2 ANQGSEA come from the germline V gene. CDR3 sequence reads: CSVEIPSGANVLTF. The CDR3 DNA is TGCAGCGTTGAAATCCCCTCTGGGGCCAACGTCCTGACTTTC. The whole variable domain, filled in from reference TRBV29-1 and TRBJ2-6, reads SAVISQKPSRDICQRGTSLTIQCQVDSQVTMMFWYRQQPGQSLTLIATANQGSEATYESGFVIDKFPISRPNLTFSTLTVSNMSPEDSSIYLCSVEIPSGANVLTFGAGSRLTVL.

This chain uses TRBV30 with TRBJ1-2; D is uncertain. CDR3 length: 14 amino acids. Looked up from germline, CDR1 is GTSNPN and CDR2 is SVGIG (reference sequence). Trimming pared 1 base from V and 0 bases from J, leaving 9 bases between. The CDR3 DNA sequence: TGTGCCTGGAGTGCTTCCCTGGCTAACTATGGCTACACCTTC. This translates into CAWSASLANYGYTF.

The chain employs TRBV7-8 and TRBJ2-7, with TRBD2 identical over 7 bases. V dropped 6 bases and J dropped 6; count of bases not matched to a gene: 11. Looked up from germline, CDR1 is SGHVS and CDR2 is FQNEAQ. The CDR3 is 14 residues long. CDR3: CASRGGRRSGEQYF. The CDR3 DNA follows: TGTGCCAGCAGGGGAGGGAGGCGGAGTGGCGAGCAGTACTTC.